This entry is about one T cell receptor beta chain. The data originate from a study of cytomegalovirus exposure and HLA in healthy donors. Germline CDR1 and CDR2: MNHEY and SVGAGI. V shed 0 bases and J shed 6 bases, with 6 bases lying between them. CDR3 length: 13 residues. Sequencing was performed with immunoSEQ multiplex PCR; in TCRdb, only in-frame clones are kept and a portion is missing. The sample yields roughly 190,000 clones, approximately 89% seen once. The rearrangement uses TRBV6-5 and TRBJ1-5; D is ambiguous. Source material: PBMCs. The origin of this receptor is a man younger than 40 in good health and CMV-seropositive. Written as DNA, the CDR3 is TGTGCCAGCAGTTACTCGTTCTCTCAGCCCCAGCATTTT. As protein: CASSYSFSQPQHF.